The source of this T cell receptor beta chain is a study of T-cell reconstitution after alpha-beta-depleted transplantation in children (dated by TCRdb to about 2016). Turning to the overall study: The study quantitatively tracked T-cell immune reconstitution after TCRalphabeta/CD19-depleted allogeneic hematopoietic cell transplantation in children using TCR repertoire profiling.

What the research found in general, with its limitations: Over the following months the frequencies of hyperexpanded clones went down, and after one year T-cell counts and TCRbeta diversity were mostly credited to newly produced T cells. The apparently early alphabetaT-cell count recovery about two months after transplant was reportedly dependent on only several hundred rapidly expanded clones derived from non-depleted graft cells. In some patients, high TCRbeta diversity at day 60 was attributed to recipient T cells and intrathymic progenitors that had survived conditioning.

Per the publication, the treatment or condition label means: allogeneic hematopoietic cell transplantation with graft depleted of TCRalphabeta T cells and CD19 B cells. TCRalphabeta/CD19-depleted allogeneic hematopoietic cell grafts were given to the transplant recipients, all of whom were children. To prepare the library, PCR was applied. TCRdb records Illumina HiSeq 2500 as the sequencer. Molecular barcoding was employed in the preparation of TCR libraries, with unique molecular identifiers being used to normalize TCRbeta repertoire quantification. TCRdb itself trimmed the public reads at Q25 with fastp, ran MiXCR and retained productive beta chains. Rows with one shared CDR3 protein collapse into an entry with the most common genes and DNA. This sample gives a few hundred thousand distinct CDR3 sequences in total; over 25% of them show up just once. The ten largest clonotypes hold 36% of the sample.

This clonotype occurred a few times. What antigen it recognizes has not been identified. It has no much larger one-base neighbor in the sample; base qualities were not kept. This material consisted of PBMCs, taken before TCRalphabeta/CD19-depleted stem cell transplant. This clonotype originated in a boy younger than two with Wiskott-Aldrich syndrome, due to receive a stem cell transplant.

The sequence in DNA is TGCGCCAGCGCCGGGAGGGCAGGGCGCGAGCAGTACTTC. The translation is CASAGRAGREQYF. In this chain, TRBV5-1 is recombined with TRBJ2-7; the central 8 bases match TRBD2. Via the germline V gene, CDR1 is SGHRS and CDR2 YFSETQ. Here V drops 7 bases and J drops 6 bases, and the junction holds 9 bases not matched to any gene. Including the terminal cysteine and phenylalanine, the CDR3 comprises 13 residues. Only the CDR3 DNA stays, 39 bases, in frame from base 1.